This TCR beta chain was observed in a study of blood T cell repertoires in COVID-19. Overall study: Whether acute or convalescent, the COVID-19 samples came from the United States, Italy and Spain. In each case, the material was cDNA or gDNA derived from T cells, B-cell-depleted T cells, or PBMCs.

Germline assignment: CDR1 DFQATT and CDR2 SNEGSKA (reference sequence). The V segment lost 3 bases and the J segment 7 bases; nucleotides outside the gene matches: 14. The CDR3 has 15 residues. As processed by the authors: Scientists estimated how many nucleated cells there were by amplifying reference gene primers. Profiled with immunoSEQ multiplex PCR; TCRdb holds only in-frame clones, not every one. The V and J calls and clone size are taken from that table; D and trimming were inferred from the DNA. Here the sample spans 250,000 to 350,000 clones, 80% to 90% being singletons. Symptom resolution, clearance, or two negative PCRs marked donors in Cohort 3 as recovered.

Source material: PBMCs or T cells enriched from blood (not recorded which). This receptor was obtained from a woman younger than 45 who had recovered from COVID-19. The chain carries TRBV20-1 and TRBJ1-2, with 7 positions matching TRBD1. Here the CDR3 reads CSASSSLQGSGGYTF. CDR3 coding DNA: TGCAGTGCTAGTTCGTCGTTACAGGGGTCGGGTGGCTACACCTTC.